This T cell receptor beta chain was captured by sequencing in a study of T cell responses to AZD1222 COVID-19 vaccine. Study outcomes and limitations: Repertoire collection took place solely once the T cell response had peaked. When two AZD1222 doses had been given, Spike-specific TCR breadth and depth rose. Of the AZD1222 recipients, only six were seropositive at baseline.

The CDR3 has 16 amino acids. V shed 4 bases, J shed 3 bases, and the junction held 7 bases outside the gene matches. Germline CDR1 is SGDLS and CDR2 is YYNGEE. Worth noting for this clone: The target antigen is unknown.

Profiling relied on immunoSEQ multiplex PCR, and the TCRdb table lists in-frame clones only, not all of them. The table records fewer than 90,000 clones, just over 90% of them present only once. Combined were second doses at about 4 or about 12 weeks. The rearrangement uses TRBV9 and TRBJ1-5, with 10 bases fitting TRBD1. Sequencing used peripheral blood, obtained 28 days after the second AZD1222 dose. The source is an adult who received the AZD1222 COVID-19 vaccine. The CDR3 is CASSPGTGDDNQPQHF. CDR3 DNA sequence: TGTGCCAGCAGCCCCGGGACAGGGGATGACAATCAGCCCCAGCATTTT.